The 24 T cell receptor beta chains below all came from one sample that was sequenced in a study of blood T cell repertoires in COVID-19. TCRdb's copy holds only in-frame clones and misses some; the assay was immunoSEQ multiplex PCR. The sample carries more than 200,000 clones, around nine tenths recorded once. Sequencing was carried out using peripheral blood. These TCRs come from a woman aged 55-69 years with COVID-19, enrolled during active disease.

The CDR3, as DNA: TGTGCCAGCGGGCATGAAAAACTGTTTTTT. Its translation is CASGHEKLFF. The genes are TRBV28 and TRBJ1-4, with D unclear. V was clipped by 8 bases and J by 6 bases, with 4 bases between them. CDR1 is MDHEN and CDR2 is SYDVKM in the germline V gene. There are 10 residues in the CDR3.

This rearrangement joins TRBV5-4 to TRBJ1-2; 8 positions match TRBD1. J was trimmed by 7 bases and V by 4 bases; bases with no gene match: 6. The CDR3 loop spans 13 amino acids. The germline gives CDR1 SGHNT, CDR2 YYREEE (reference sequence). This CDR3 is CASSPQGVSGYTF. In nucleotides, the CDR3 is TGTGCCAGCAGCCCACAGGGGGTGAGTGGCTACACCTTC.

This clone was seen a few times. CDR3 nucleotide sequence: TGCGCCAGCAAGGGAATTATTCGGGAGGATGAGCAGTTCTTC. It translates to CASKGIIREDEQFF. The V gene is TRBV5-1, the J gene TRBJ2-1; 7 nucleotides agree with TRBD2. V was pared by 6 bases and J by 8 bases, with 11 bases of the junction left unmatched. Germline CDR1 is SGHRS and CDR2 is YFSETQ. CDR3 length: 14 residues.

The chain employs TRBV2 and TRBJ2-2, with 9 bases fitting TRBD2. The length of the CDR3 is 19 residues. CDR1 is SNHLY, CDR2 FYNNEI, per germline. J was trimmed by 1 base and V by 1 base; bases with no gene match: 10. The CDR3 region is CASSEEEDLREGNTGELFF. The CDR3, as DNA: TGTGCCAGCAGTGAAGAGGAGGATCTGCGGGAGGGGAACACCGGGGAGCTGTTTTTT.

V usage is TRBV15 and J usage is TRBJ1-4, with D unclear. The length of the CDR3 is 13 residues. V lost 1 base and J lost 4, with 4 bases in between. Looked up from germline, CDR1 is LNHNV and CDR2 is YYDKDF (reference sequence). The CDR3 nucleotides are TGTGCCACCAGCAGAGCCTATAATGAAAAACTGTTTTTT. Amino acids: CATSRAYNEKLFF.

This sequence joins TRBV4-2 and TRBJ2-1; TRBD2 is a possible D gene (6 bases). Germline loops: CDR1 LGHNA, CDR2 YNFKEQ. The CDR3 is 16 residues long. The V and J ends lost 3 bases and 7 bases respectively, with 19 bases between them. The CDR3 reads CASSQRLVQGWNEQFF. CDR3 coding DNA: TGTGCCAGCAGCCAGCGACTAGTTCAAGGGTGGAATGAGCAGTTCTTC.

The CDR3 region is CATSDLRGGGRETQYF. Here the CDR3 DNA reads TGTGCCACCAGTGATTTGCGGGGAGGGGGGAGAGAGACCCAGTACTTC. J is TRBJ2-5 and V is TRBV24-1; TRBD2 is a possible D gene (7 bases). V was trimmed by 0 bases and J by 4 bases, leaving 14 bases between them. CDR1 is KGHDR, CDR2 SFDVKD, per germline. The CDR3 is made up of 16 amino acids.

V is TRBV29-1 and J is TRBJ1-1; 9 bases line up with TRBD1. This CDR3 has 15 residues. Germline-derived CDR1 and CDR2 are SQVTM and ANQGSEA. After removal of 7 bases from V and 5 bases from J, the junction contained 14 bases not matched to a gene. Here the CDR3 reads CSGQPGTGLYTEAFF. DNA for the CDR3: TGCAGCGGCCAACCCGGGACAGGGCTGTATACTGAAGCTTTCTTT.

Only one count was recorded for this clone. J is TRBJ2-7 and V is TRBV5-4; 9 bases map to TRBD1. The J segment lost 7 bases and the V segment lost 4 bases, leaving 12 bases of the junction unmatched. This CDR3 has 15 residues. Germline values: CDR1 SGHNT, CDR2 YYREEE (reference sequence). This CDR3 reads CASSSLGTGLGEQYF. The DNA for the CDR3 is TGTGCCAGCAGCAGCCTTGGGACAGGGTTGGGGGAGCAGTACTTC.

The chain joins TRBV28 to TRBJ1-5; no firm D call. CDR3 length equals 14 residues. V dropped 8 bases and J dropped 0 bases, with 11 bases sitting between them. Germline CDR1 MDHEN, CDR2 SYDVKM. The CDR3 is CASGGPVSNQPQHF. In nucleotides, the CDR3 is TGTGCCAGCGGAGGCCCGGTTAGCAATCAGCCCCAGCATTTT. Combining the CDR3 with reference TRBV28 and TRBJ1-5 gives the whole variable domain DVKVTQSSRYLVKRTGEKVFLECVQDMDHENMFWYRQDPGLGLRLIYFSYDVKMKEKGDIPEGYSVSREKKERFSLILESASTNQTSMYLCASGGPVSNQPQHFGDGTRLSIL.

The rearrangement uses TRBV6-6 and TRBJ1-2; D is uncertain. CDR1 and CDR2 from the germline V gene are MNHNY and SVGAGI (reference sequence). This CDR3 is 13 amino acids long. V lost 2 bases and J 6 bases, leaving 10 bases between the germline ends. CDR3 nucleotide sequence: TGTGCCAGCAGTTACGACGGGTATGATGGCTACACCTTC. Translated: CASSYDGYDGYTF.

In its sample, this clone was seen once. This chain links TRBV3-1 (or the pseudogene TRBV3-2) with TRBJ2-7; 7 bases align to TRBD2. Germline CDR1 and CDR2: LGHDT and YNNKEL (reference sequence). V lost 0 bases to trimming and J lost 3 bases; unmatched junction nucleotides: 8. This CDR3 comprises 16 residues. CDR3 sequence reads: CASSQDTGEGVYEQYF. The CDR3 DNA follows: TGTGCCAGCAGCCAAGATACGGGGGAGGGCGTCTACGAGCAGTACTTC.

The chain couples TRBV15 to TRBJ2-7, with 7 bases matching TRBD2. The J segment lost 2 bases and the V segment lost 2 bases, leaving 6 bases of the junction unmatched. Germline V CDR1 and CDR2: LNHNV, YYDKDF (reference sequence). The CDR3 length is 15 residues. CDR3 DNA: TGTGCCACCAGCAGAAGAGGCGGGGGAGCCTACGAGCAGTACTTC. The encoded protein is CATSRRGGGAYEQYF.

The CDR3 reads CATRDTQQFQPQHF. The CDR3 DNA follows: TGTGCCACTAGGGACACCCAACAATTTCAGCCCCAGCATTTT. J is TRBJ1-5 and V is TRBV19; possibly TRBD1 for D (6 bases). V was clipped by 10 bases and J by 6 bases, with 19 bases between them. This CDR3 comprises 14 residues. Germline V gene sequence: CDR1 LNHDA, CDR2 SQIVND (reference sequence).

DNA for the CDR3: TGTGCCAGCAGCTCGGGACAGGGCCCCTCTATTCTCCAGCATTTT. As protein: CASSSGQGPSILQHF. This sequence joins TRBV3-1 (or the pseudogene TRBV3-2) and TRBJ1-5; the match to TRBD1 covers 9 bases. Germline CDR1 LGHDT, CDR2 YNNKEL (reference sequence). The length of the CDR3 is 15 residues. Germline trimming cut 5 bases from V and 12 bases from J; bases unmatched to any gene: 14.

This rearrangement joins TRBV6-5 to TRBJ2-7; 9 bases fit TRBD2. J lost 1 base, V lost 0 bases, and 4 bases had no gene match. From germline, CDR1 is MNHEY and CDR2 SVGAGI. The CDR3 sequence is 16 residues long. The CDR3 here is CASSYSIAGVSYEQYF. The CDR3 DNA sequence: TGTGCCAGCAGTTACTCGATAGCGGGAGTTTCCTACGAGCAGTACTTC.

The CDR3: CAISGQGPLPGAQHF. CDR3 coding DNA: TGTGCCATCAGTGGACAGGGGCCGCTACCAGGGGCCCAGCATTTT. This chain joins TRBV10-3 and TRBJ1-5; the match to TRBD1 covers 8 bases. The CDR3 totals 15 residues. Germline V gene data show CDR1 as ENHRY and CDR2 as SYGVKD. V shed 4 bases and J 11 bases; nucleotides not matched to a gene: 13.

V usage is TRBV19 and J usage is TRBJ2-5, with 9 nucleotides matching TRBD1. The CDR3 runs to 14 residues. Germline loops: CDR1 LNHDA, CDR2 SQIVND (reference sequence). With 9 bases clipped from V and 0 bases from J, the junction kept 5 bases outside the gene matches. CDR3 nucleotide sequence: TGTGCCAGGCCACAGGGGGCGGACCAAGAGACCCAGTACTTC. Residues: CARPQGADQETQYF.

CDR3 region: CASSPLGVSNEKLFF. As DNA, the CDR3 is TGTGCCAGCAGTCCCCTGGGCGTCTCTAATGAAAAACTGTTTTTT. The V and J genes are TRBV28 and TRBJ1-4, with D unclear. V was cut by 5 bases and J by 3 bases, with 13 bases left in between. The germline V gene encodes CDR1 MDHEN and CDR2 SYDVKM. CDR3 length equals 15 residues.

J is TRBJ2-3 and V is TRBV6-6; 9 nucleotides match TRBD2. This CDR3 has 15 amino acids. CDR1 is MNHNY, CDR2 SVGAGI, per germline (reference sequence). V lost 7 bases and J lost 6; bases outside the gene matches: 11. CDR3 nucleotide sequence: TGTGCCAGCACAAAACCGGGACTAGCTTCGGATACGCAGTATTTT. Translation: CASTKPGLASDTQYF.

This chain joins TRBV3-1 (or the pseudogene TRBV3-2) and TRBJ2-1; 7 bases are shared with TRBD2. This CDR3 contains 16 residues. Unmatched junction bases numbered 10, after V lost 1 base and J lost 7 bases. Per the germline V gene, CDR1 is LGHDT and CDR2 is YNNKEL (reference sequence). The CDR3: CASSQGGGRFNNEQFF. In DNA form, the CDR3 reads TGTGCCAGCAGCCAAGGTGGCGGGAGATTTAATAATGAGCAGTTCTTC.

The chain combines TRBV24-1 with TRBJ1-2, with 7 bases fitting TRBD1. Per the germline V gene, CDR1 is KGHDR and CDR2 is SFDVKD. CDR3 length: 13 residues. The V segment lost 5 bases and the J segment 7 bases; nucleotides outside the gene matches: 6. This chain's CDR3 is CATSGGGVGGYTF. The DNA for the CDR3 is TGTGCCACCAGTGGAGGGGGCGTTGGTGGCTACACCTTC.

This chain joins TRBV5-4 and TRBJ2-7; 7 nucleotides agree with TRBD1. The CDR3 has 14 residues. V gave up 1 base and J gave up 2 bases; unmatched junction bases: 3. Germline V lookup: CDR1 SGHNT, CDR2 YYREEE (reference sequence). The CDR3 here is CASSLTGTAYEQYF. CDR3 in DNA: TGTGCCAGCAGCTTGACCGGGACAGCCTACGAGCAGTACTTC.

The chain employs TRBV29-1 and TRBJ1-3; no clear D gene. Between the trimmed V and J ends, which lost 8 bases and 4 bases, there was a span of 9 bases. The CDR3 runs to 11 residues. From germline, CDR1 is SQVTM and CDR2 ANQGSEA. The CDR3 reads CSSRVGNTIYF. CDR3 DNA: TGCAGCTCTCGAGTGGGAAACACCATATATTTT. Variable domain in full (rest from reference TRBV29-1 and TRBJ1-3): SAVISQKPSRDICQRGTSLTIQCQVDSQVTMMFWYRQQPGQSLTLIATANQGSEATYESGFVIDKFPISRPNLTFSTLTVSNMSPEDSSIYLCSSRVGNTIYFGEGSWLTVV.